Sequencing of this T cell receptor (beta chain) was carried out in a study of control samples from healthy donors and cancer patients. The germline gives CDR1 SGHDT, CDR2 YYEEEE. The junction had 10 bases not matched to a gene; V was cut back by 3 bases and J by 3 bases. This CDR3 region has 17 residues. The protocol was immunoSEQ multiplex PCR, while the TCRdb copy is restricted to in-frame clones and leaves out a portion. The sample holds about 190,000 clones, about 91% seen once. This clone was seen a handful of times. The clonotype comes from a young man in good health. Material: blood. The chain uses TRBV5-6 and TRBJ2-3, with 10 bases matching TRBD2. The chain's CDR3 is CASSSRISSGGTDTQYF. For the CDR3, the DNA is TGTGCCAGCAGCTCAAGAATCTCTAGCGGGGGAACAGATACGCAGTATTTT.